Below, 27 T cell receptor beta chains from the same sample are listed, as sequenced in a study of cytomegalovirus exposure and HLA in healthy donors. This PCR relied on a set of 60 Vbeta primers and 13 Jbeta primers. Some clones are missing from TCRdb's copy, which holds only in-frame ones; the method was immunoSEQ multiplex PCR. Its listing shows about 88,000 clones. Sample: PBMCs. Source of these receptors: a girl aged 5-17 years in good health and CMV-seropositive.

The V gene is TRBV4-1, the J gene TRBJ1-5, with 8 bases identical to TRBD1. With 3 bases clipped from V and 2 bases from J, the junction kept 9 bases outside the gene matches. The germline V gene has CDR1 MGHRA and CDR2 YSYEKL. CDR3 length equals 17 residues. CDR3 sequence: CASSHKDRAGGNQPQHF. CDR3 DNA sequence: TGCGCCAGCAGCCACAAGGACAGGGCGGGCGGCAATCAGCCCCAGCATTTT.

V gene TRBV7-9 combines with J gene TRBJ1-1; a weak D match, TRBD1 (6 bases). V shed 1 base and J shed 0 bases, with 9 bases lying between them. The CDR3 extends over 15 amino acids. Germline V gene lookup returns CDR1 SEHNR and CDR2 FQNEAQ (reference sequence). CDR3 protein: CASSLGQGLNTEAFF. The CDR3 nucleotides are TGTGCCAGCAGCTTAGGTCAGGGGCTGAACACTGAAGCTTTCTTT.

The chain is built from TRBV28 and TRBJ1-1; no clear D. Germline assignment: CDR1 MDHEN and CDR2 SYDVKM. CDR3 length: 15 residues. Trimming took 8 bases from V and 1 from J, leaving 17 bases between them. This CDR3 is CASYPGYSGNTEAFF. CDR3 sequence (DNA): TGTGCCAGCTATCCGGGGTATTCTGGGAACACTGAAGCTTTCTTT. Full variable domain (rest looked up from reference TRBV28 and TRBJ1-1): DVKVTQSSRYLVKRTGEKVFLECVQDMDHENMFWYRQDPGLGLRLIYFSYDVKMKEKGDIPEGYSVSREKKERFSLILESASTNQTSMYLCASYPGYSGNTEAFFGQGTRLTVV.

V and J are TRBV13 and TRBJ2-5; D may be TRBD2 (5 bases). The V end lost 4 bases, the J end lost 5 bases, and 11 bases lay between the germline ends. Germline V gene data show CDR1 as PRHDT and CDR2 as FYEKMQ (reference sequence). This CDR3 comprises 13 residues. CDR3 DNA sequence: TGTGCCAGCAGCTCCGAGGGCGTCGAGACCCAGTACTTC. Encoded protein: CASSSEGVETQYF.

The chain has TRBV4-1 and TRBJ2-3; 7 nucleotides align to TRBD1. The CDR3 sequence is 15 residues long. CDR1 is MGHRA and CDR2 is YSYEKL in the germline V gene. V lost 4 bases and J lost 0; bases outside the gene matches: 4. DNA for the CDR3: TGCGCCAGCAGCCGACAGGGACAAAGCACAGATACGCAGTATTTT. It yields the protein CASSRQGQSTDTQYF.

As regards this clone: Within the sample, other DNA sequences also encode this same CDR3. This chain uses TRBV7-6 with TRBJ1-1; D uncertain. V was trimmed by 0 bases and J by 1 base, leaving 3 bases between them. Germline assignment: CDR1 SGHVS and CDR2 FNYEAQ. The CDR3 is made up of 13 amino acids. This CDR3 is CASSLAQNTEAFF. The CDR3 DNA is TGTGCCAGCAGCTTAGCACAGAACACTGAAGCTTTCTTT.

The chain recombines TRBV4-1 with TRBJ2-1; 13 positions agree with TRBD2. Germline trimming cut 1 base from V and 5 bases from J; bases unmatched to any gene: 8. Per the germline V gene, CDR1 is MGHRA and CDR2 is YSYEKL. CDR3 length equals 18 residues. Written as DNA, the CDR3 is TGCGCCAGCAGCCAAGTCGACCTTGGACTAGCGGGGGACAATGAGCAGTTCTTC. This encodes CASSQVDLGLAGDNEQFF.

The chain links TRBV9 to TRBJ1-4; 7 bases fit TRBD1. Germline V lookup: CDR1 SGDLS, CDR2 YYNGEE. This CDR3 contains 15 residues. Trimming removed 3 bases from V and 12 bases from J; junction bases left unmatched: 14. The CDR3 spells CASSAARDSAVQLFF. The CDR3 DNA follows: TGTGCCAGCAGCGCAGCTCGGGACAGTGCCGTTCAACTGTTTTTT.

V is TRBV14 and J is TRBJ2-5; D is uncertain. Germline V lookup: CDR1 SGHDN, CDR2 FVKESK. CDR3 length equals 14 residues. Trimming stripped 0 bases from V and 5 bases from J, with 10 bases between. This CDR3 is CASSQEAAMETQYF. In DNA form, the CDR3 reads TGTGCCAGCAGCCAAGAGGCGGCGATGGAGACCCAGTACTTC.

The chain uses TRBV9 and TRBJ2-5, with TRBD2 identical over 9 bases. The CDR3 runs to 15 residues. The trim removed 0 bases at V and 5 bases at J, leaving 5 bases unmatched. The germline V gene encodes CDR1 SGDLS and CDR2 YYNGEE. CDR3 in DNA: TGTGCCAGCAGCGTAGGCGGGGGGGGTATGGAGACCCAGTACTTC. Translated: CASSVGGGGMETQYF.

This chain links TRBV7-6 with TRBJ2-4; 11 bases fit TRBD2. Looked up from germline, CDR1 is SGHVS and CDR2 is FNYEAQ. Losses at the gene ends were 5 bases for V and 1 base for J; bases not matched to a gene: 4. The length of the CDR3 is 16 residues. The CDR3 loop is CASSPTSGGAKNIQYF. The CDR3, as DNA: TGTGCCAGCAGCCCAACTAGCGGGGGTGCCAAAAACATTCAGTACTTC.

The chain has TRBV4-1 and TRBJ1-6; D unclear. The germline CDR1 and CDR2 sequences are MGHRA and YSYEKL. V was shortened by 1 base and J by 9 bases, with 13 bases between the two germline ends. The CDR3 totals 15 residues. The CDR3 nucleotides are TGCGCCAGCAGCCAAGGGCTGCTCCAAATTTCACCCCTCCACTTT. This codes for CASSQGLLQISPLHF.

This chain joins TRBV7-2 and TRBJ2-3, with TRBD2 matching 7 bases. J gave up 5 bases and V 6 bases, and 8 bases lay outside the gene matches. Per the germline V gene, CDR1 is SGHTA and CDR2 is FQGNSA. This CDR3 has 14 amino acids. As DNA, the CDR3 is TGTGCCAGCAGTTCCAGACTAGCCGTAGATACGCAGTATTTT. It codes for CASSSRLAVDTQYF. The whole variable domain, filled in from reference TRBV7-2 and TRBJ2-3, reads GAGVSQSPSNKVTEKGKDVELRCDPISGHTALYWYRQSLGQGLEFLIYFQGNSAPDKSGLPSDRFSAERTGGSVSTLTIQRTQQEDSAVYLCASSSRLAVDTQYFGPGTRLTVL.

J is TRBJ1-2 and V is TRBV7-9; a weak D match, TRBD1 (5 bases). Deletions cut 4 bases from V and 6 bases from J, with 27 bases between. Looked up from germline, CDR1 is SEHNR and CDR2 is FQNEAQ (reference sequence). The CDR3 sequence is 18 residues long. The DNA for the CDR3 is TGTGCCAGCAGCTCCTCCGGCATGTGGGGCCTCTCTATAAATGGCTACACCTTC. Protein: CASSSSGMWGLSINGYTF. Using reference TRBV7-9 and TRBJ1-2 for the parts outside the CDR3, the full variable domain is DTGVSQNPRHKITKRGQNVTFRCDPISEHNRLYWYRQTLGQGPEFLTYFQNEAQLEKSRLLSDRFSAERPKGSFSTLEIQRTEQGDSAMYLCASSSSGMWGLSINGYTFGSGTRLTVV.

This rearrangement joins TRBV7-9 to TRBJ1-2, with 8 bases identical to TRBD1. V shed 5 bases and J 2 bases; nucleotides not matched to a gene: 4. CDR3 length: 14 amino acids. CDR1 is SEHNR, CDR2 FQNEAQ, per germline (reference sequence). This chain's CDR3 is CASSPRTGNYGYTF. The CDR3 DNA reads TGTGCCAGCAGCCCCCGGACAGGGAACTATGGCTACACCTTC. Supplemented by reference TRBV7-9 and TRBJ1-2, the full variable domain reads DTGVSQNPRHKITKRGQNVTFRCDPISEHNRLYWYRQTLGQGPEFLTYFQNEAQLEKSRLLSDRFSAERPKGSFSTLEIQRTEQGDSAMYLCASSPRTGNYGYTFGSGTRLTVV.

The chain employs TRBV4-1 and TRBJ1-1; D unresolved. V was clipped by 4 bases and J by 5 bases, with 11 bases between them. Germline V lookup: CDR1 MGHRA, CDR2 YSYEKL. CDR3 size: 13 residues. This chain's CDR3 is CASSLIRGTEAFF. DNA for the CDR3: TGCGCCAGCAGCCTAATCCGAGGGACTGAAGCTTTCTTT.

The chain carries TRBV19 and TRBJ1-5; no firm D call. Deletions cut 1 base from V and 4 bases from J, with 11 bases between. The CDR3 has 15 amino acids. Germline CDR1 is LNHDA and CDR2 is SQIVND (reference sequence). The DNA of the CDR3 is TGTGCCAGTAGTATAGTACAGTTGGAAAATCAGCCCCAGCATTTT. It codes for CASSIVQLENQPQHF.

The gene calls are TRBV13 and TRBJ1-6, with D maybe TRBD1 (5 bases). This CDR3 is 17 amino acids long. Trimming took off 5 bases at V and 10 bases at J, with 24 bases between the two ends. The germline V gene encodes CDR1 PRHDT and CDR2 FYEKMQ (reference sequence). The CDR3: CASSALRGSAMQSPLHF. DNA of the CDR3: TGTGCCAGCAGCGCCCTCCGGGGGTCCGCGATGCAATCACCCCTCCACTTT.

The V gene is TRBV28, the J gene TRBJ2-3; D unresolved. Per germline, CDR1 MDHEN and CDR2 SYDVKM. Trimming cost V 7 bases and J 0 bases, with 5 bases left between them. The length of the CDR3 is 12 residues. The CDR3 loop reads CASTTSTDTQYF. CDR3 bases: TGTGCCAGCACCACTAGCACAGATACGCAGTATTTT.

J is TRBJ1-5 and V is TRBV7-9; TRBD1 aligns across 7 bases. The germline CDR1 and CDR2 sequences are SEHNR and FQNEAQ (reference sequence). The CDR3 loop spans 15 amino acids. The V segment lost 5 bases and the J segment 0 bases; nucleotides outside the gene matches: 4. The CDR3 bases are TGTGCCAGCAGCCCCACAGGGGATAGCAATCAGCCCCAGCATTTT. Amino acid sequence: CASSPTGDSNQPQHF.

This chain connects TRBV9 to TRBJ2-7; 8 nucleotides match TRBD1. Losses at the gene ends were 3 bases for V and 3 bases for J; bases not matched to a gene: 14. Germline CDR1 reads SGDLS; CDR2 reads YYNGEE. The length of the CDR3 is 17 residues. CDR3 nucleotides: TGTGCCAGCAGCGAGAGAGACTCCGGGACAGGACGCTACGAGCAGTACTTC. This gives the protein CASSERDSGTGRYEQYF.

This sequence joins TRBV4-3 and TRBJ1-1; 8 nucleotides match TRBD1. The V gene's germline CDR1 is LGHNA and CDR2 YSLEER. Germline trimming cut 3 bases from V and 1 base from J; bases unmatched to any gene: 7. The CDR3 contains 16 residues. The CDR3 spells CASSQDRASKNTEAFF. The DNA for the CDR3 is TGCGCCAGCAGCCAGGACAGGGCAAGTAAGAACACTGAAGCTTTCTTT.

The chain carries TRBV9 and TRBJ2-1; 9 bases are a match to TRBD1. The V gene end was trimmed by 0 bases and the J gene end by 6 bases; junction bases not matched to a gene: 7. Germline V gene data show CDR1 as SGDLS and CDR2 as YYNGEE. The CDR3 is 16 amino acids. The DNA for the CDR3 is TGTGCCAGCAGCGTAGGGGGGACAGGGTTCCCCAATGAGCAGTTCTTC. Its translation: CASSVGGTGFPNEQFF.

J is TRBJ2-3 and V is TRBV15, with TRBD2 identical over 8 bases. The CDR3 spans 16 residues. Unmatched junction bases numbered 12, after V lost 6 bases and J lost 4 bases. CDR1 and CDR2 from the germline V gene are LNHNV and YYDKDF (reference sequence). In DNA form, the CDR3 reads TGTGCCACCAGTGTTCCGGGACTAGTAGTTCCAGATACGCAGTATTTT. This translates into CATSVPGLVVPDTQYF.

V gene TRBV6-1 combines with J gene TRBJ2-5; 7 bases line up with TRBD1. This CDR3 contains 14 residues. With 8 bases clipped from V and 2 bases from J, the junction kept 8 bases outside the gene matches. Germline lookup yields CDR1 MNHNS and CDR2 SASEGT. The CDR3 region has the DNA TGTGCCAGCTCCCCTGACAGGGAACAAGAGACCCAGTACTTC. The encoded protein is CASSPDREQETQYF.

The V and J genes are TRBV9 and TRBJ2-7, with TRBD2 identical over 10 bases. This CDR3 contains 14 residues. Looked up from germline, CDR1 is SGDLS and CDR2 is YYNGEE. V lost 0 bases, J lost 7 bases, and 4 bases stayed unmatched. CDR3 loop: CASSVASGGGEQYF. CDR3 bases: TGTGCCAGCAGCGTAGCTAGCGGGGGAGGAGAGCAGTACTTC. The full variable domain, in which reference TRBV9 and TRBJ2-7 provide the parts outside the CDR3, is DSGVTQTPKHLITATGQRVTLRCSPRSGDLSVYWYQQSLDQGLQFLIQYYNGEERAKGNILERFSAQQFPDLHSELNLSSLELGDSALYFCASSVASGGGEQYFGPGTRLTVT.

The rearrangement uses TRBV6-6 and TRBJ2-5; 7 bases align to TRBD1. J was trimmed by 4 bases and V by 5 bases; bases with no gene match: 1. The CDR3 has 12 residues. Germline-derived CDR1 and CDR2 are MNHNY and SVGAGI (reference sequence). In nucleotides, the CDR3 is TGTGCCAGCAGTACAGGGGCAGAGACCCAGTACTTC. Translation: CASSTGAETQYF.